Below, 3 T cell receptor beta chains from the same sample are listed, as sequenced in a study of blood T cell repertoires in COVID-19. Repertoires were generated with immunoSEQ multiplex PCR, while TCRdb's copy carries only in-frame clones and drops some. The sample carries about 200,000 clones, about four fifths recorded once. The sequenced material came from PBMCs or T cells enriched from blood (not recorded which). The receptors shown here come from a woman in her forties or fifties with acute COVID-19.

This chain joins TRBV6-4 and TRBJ1-6; 8 bases line up with TRBD1. The V gene's germline CDR1 is MRHNA and CDR2 SNTAGT. The CDR3 is made up of 14 amino acids. V shed 6 bases, J shed 10 bases, and the junction held 8 bases outside the gene matches. CDR3 nucleotides: TGTGCCAGCAGGCAGGGGGCAGTTGGATCACCCCTCCACTTT. Translated, it gives CASRQGAVGSPLHF.

The V and J genes are TRBV28 and TRBJ1-2; 9 positions agree with TRBD1. CDR1 and CDR2 (germline): MDHEN, SYDVKM. This CDR3 comprises 18 residues. V lost 4 bases, J lost 3 bases, and 15 bases stayed unmatched. DNA for the CDR3: TGTGCCAGCAGTTCCCCGGGACAGGGAGGCGGTTTTGACTATGGCTACACCTTC. Protein product: CASSSPGQGGGFDYGYTF.

This rearrangement joins TRBV2 to TRBJ2-5; the match to TRBD1 covers 8 bases. Trimming removed 5 bases from V and 4 bases from J; junction bases left unmatched: 6. The CDR3 spans 14 residues. Germline loops: CDR1 SNHLY, CDR2 FYNNEI. CDR3 DNA sequence: TGTGCCAGCAGTCGACAGGGGATGGGAGAGACCCAGTACTTC. Encoded protein: CASSRQGMGETQYF.